Shown below are 3 T cell receptor beta chains from a single sample sequenced in a study of T cell responses to AZD1222 COVID-19 vaccine. The protocol was immunoSEQ multiplex PCR, while the TCRdb copy is restricted to in-frame clones and leaves out a portion. The sample has fewer than 140,000 clones, almost 90% seen once. The sequencing here drew on peripheral blood, taken on day 0 of AZD1222 vaccination. These receptors were collected from an adult in good health.

This sequence joins TRBV19 and TRBJ1-2; 10 bases agree with TRBD1. The CDR3 totals 14 residues. V gave up 6 bases and J gave up 0 bases; unmatched junction bases: 1. CDR1 LNHDA and CDR2 SQIVND come from the germline V gene (reference sequence). CDR3 DNA: TGTGCCAGTAGGGGACAGGGGACTAACTATGGCTACACCTTC. Translated, it gives CASRGQGTNYGYTF.

The CDR3 here is CATARLAGHQETQYF. The CDR3 coding sequence is TGTGCCACCGCCCGACTAGCGGGGCACCAAGAGACCCAGTACTTC. The rearrangement uses TRBV19 and TRBJ2-5, with 11 nucleotides matching TRBD2. V shed 10 bases and J 0 bases; nucleotides not matched to a gene: 7. This CDR3 has 15 residues. CDR1 LNHDA and CDR2 SQIVND come from the germline V gene (reference sequence).

The chain joins TRBV19 to TRBJ2-7; D is perhaps TRBD2 (6 bases). The CDR3 length is 15 residues. Germline values: CDR1 LNHDA, CDR2 SQIVND (reference sequence). Trimming removed 6 bases from V and 1 base from J, with 16 bases in between. The CDR3 reads CASRTGDFPSYEQYF. In DNA, the CDR3 is TGTGCCAGTAGAACTGGGGACTTTCCTTCCTACGAGCAGTACTTC.